This passage covers 29 T cell receptor beta chains from one sample sequenced in a study of Graves' ophthalmopathy and Graves' hyperthyroidism. Using RNA transcripts, the TCR beta CDR3 regions were amplified. HTBI-primed RT-PCR formed the first round, and a multiplex PCR formed the second. TCRdb recomputed calls from the multiplex PCR reads with MiXCR, one row per CDR3 protein. The data show around 1.1 million distinct CDR3 sequences, about two fifths seen once. Sequencing was performed on peripheral blood or thyroid tissue (not recorded which). The source is an adult man with Graves' hyperthyroidism.

The V and J genes are TRBV6-5 and TRBJ1-5; no clear D gene. CDR1 and CDR2 (germline): MNHEY, SVGAGI. V was clipped by 4 bases and J by 1 base, with 11 bases between them. The CDR3 is made up of 15 amino acids. As DNA, the CDR3 is TGTGCCAGCAGTTTCCAAGGATTCAGCAATCAGCCCCAGCATTTT. It codes for CASSFQGFSNQPQHF.

The sample holds a few counts of this clonotype. The junction departs from the called germline gene at one end, perhaps through a read error. The J gene is TRBJ2-7, the V gene TRBV10-3, with 12 bases identical to TRBD1. The CDR3 is 16 amino acids. Germline values: CDR1 ENHRY, CDR2 SYGVKD. CDR3 bases: TGTGCCAGCAGTCCGTACCGGGGACAGGGGGCTTACGAGCAGTACTTC. Encoded protein: CASSPYRGQGAYEQYF.

The chain links TRBV25-1 to TRBJ2-5; D is uncertain. Germline CDR1 is MGHDK and CDR2 is SYGVNS. The CDR3 sequence is 11 residues long. CDR3 nucleotides: TGTGCTAGTATAGGGCAAGAGACCCAGTACTTC. Translation: CASIGQETQYF. Complete variable domain (other parts from reference TRBV25-1 and TRBJ2-5): EADIYQTPRYLVIGTGKKITLECSQTMGHDKMYWYQQDPGMELHLIHYSYGVNSTEKGDLSSESTVSRIRTEHFPLTLESARPSHTSQYLCASIGQETQYFGPGTRLLVL.

This clonotype was counted between two and nine times. V gene TRBV6-2 or TRBV6-3 combines with J gene TRBJ1-5; D is uncertain. The length of the CDR3 is 15 residues. Germline V gene data show CDR1 as MNHEY and CDR2 as SVGEGT. Trimming stripped 5 bases from V and 1 base from J, with 12 bases between. The CDR3 here is CASSPTATSNQPQHF. The CDR3 nucleotides read TGTGCCAGCAGTCCCACTGCCACGAGCAATCAGCCCCAGCATTTT.

The rearrangement uses TRBV5-1 and TRBJ1-2, with D hard to call. V lost 2 bases, J lost 4 bases, and 15 bases lay in between. The CDR3 runs to 15 residues. Germline-derived CDR1 and CDR2 are SGHRS and YFSETQ. The DNA for the CDR3 is TGCGCCAGCAGCTTTGGAGAGATCGGGTCCTATGGCTACACCTTC. Translated, it gives CASSFGEIGSYGYTF.

V gene TRBV29-1 combines with J gene TRBJ2-3; D is unclear. CDR3 size: 12 residues. CDR1 is SQVTM, CDR2 ANQGSEA, per germline. V lost 6 bases to trimming and J lost 5 bases, with 12 bases between them. Here the CDR3 DNA reads TGCAGCGTAGGAATCTGGGAAGATACGCAGTATTTT. Amino acids: CSVGIWEDTQYF.

The table lists this clonotype with many counts. The rearrangement joins TRBV7-3 to TRBJ2-6; tentatively, D is TRBD2 (5 bases). This CDR3 is 16 amino acids long. V gave up 5 bases and J gave up 1 base, with 12 bases separating them. CDR1 is SGHTA and CDR2 is FQGTGA in the germline V gene. CDR3 region: CASSIMGGSGANVLTF. CDR3 nucleotide sequence: TGTGCCAGCAGCATAATGGGCGGGTCTGGGGCCAACGTCCTGACTTTC.

This clonotype was found a few times. The genes are TRBV6-6 and TRBJ1-3, with D uncertain. CDR1 and CDR2 (germline): MNHNY, SVGAGI (reference sequence). Between the trimmed V and J ends, which lost 2 bases and 0 bases, there was a span of 8 bases. This CDR3 region has 15 residues. CDR3 in amino acids: CASSYQISSGNTIYF. As DNA, the CDR3 is TGTGCCAGCAGTTACCAGATCAGCTCTGGAAACACCATATATTTT.

As to this clonotype: The CDR3 carries no conserved terminal phenylalanine or tryptophan, so it likely arises from a read error. It is unclear where the CDR3 begins or ends on the DNA, so no DNA is shown, and the CDR3 is as TCRdb lists it. The V call is TRBV5-1, the J call TRBJ1-1. Germline values: CDR1 SGHRS, CDR2 YFSETQ. The CDR3 spans 9 residues, counting both ends. The CDR3 region is CASREIGVY.

The sample holds many counts of this clonotype. This sequence joins TRBV15 and TRBJ2-7; D might be TRBD1 (6 bases). This CDR3 has 13 amino acids. Germline V gene data show CDR1 as LNHNV and CDR2 as YYDKDF (reference sequence). V was cut by 1 base and J by 2 bases, with 6 bases left in between. The CDR3 region has the DNA TGTGCCACCAGCAGAGGGGGGCCCTACGAGCAGTACTTC. Amino acids: CATSRGGPYEQYF.

V and J are TRBV7-9 and TRBJ1-3; no definite D call. This CDR3 region has 15 residues. The germline V gene has CDR1 SEHNR and CDR2 FQNEAQ (reference sequence). Trimming removed 5 bases from V and 3 bases from J, with 14 bases in between. The chain's CDR3 is CASSRQRFIGNTIYF. The CDR3 nucleotides are TGTGCCAGCAGCCGGCAGAGATTTATTGGAAACACCATATATTTT.

This chain uses TRBV20-1 with TRBJ2-7, with D perhaps TRBD2 (7 bases). Germline V gene lookup returns CDR1 DFQATT and CDR2 SNEGSKA (reference sequence). The ends were cut back, 6 bases at V and 2 bases at J, with 14 bases in the middle. This CDR3 has 13 amino acids. The CDR3 here is CSAGGGKTYEQYF. The CDR3 DNA reads TGCAGTGCAGGGGGGGGTAAGACCTACGAGCAGTACTTC.

In its sample, this clonotype was seen many times. The rearrangement joins TRBV14 to TRBJ2-7; D possibly corresponds to TRBD1 (6 bases). Germline CDR1 and CDR2: SGHDN and FVKESK. Trimming removed 1 base from V and 9 bases from J, with 10 bases in between. This CDR3 has 12 residues. The CDR3 here is CASSQAGVVQYF. In DNA form, the CDR3 reads TGTGCCAGCAGCCAAGCAGGGGTGGTGCAGTACTTC.

This clonotype appeared many times. The CDR3 spells CASSLGHGGTEAFF. CDR3 DNA sequence: TGTGCCAGCAGTTTGGGGCACGGGGGCACTGAAGCTTTCTTT. This chain connects TRBV7-9 to TRBJ1-1; D is perhaps TRBD1 (5 bases). This CDR3 comprises 14 residues. V was clipped by 6 bases and J by 4 bases, with 15 bases between them. Germline CDR1 is SEHNR and CDR2 is FQNEAQ (reference sequence).

This clonotype was seen many times. This rearrangement joins TRBV7-2 to TRBJ2-7; D remains unclear. Germline lookup yields CDR1 SGHTA and CDR2 FQGNSA. Between the trimmed V and J ends, which lost 5 bases and 4 bases, there was a span of 12 bases. The CDR3 is 13 residues long. CDR3 amino acids: CASSTARAYEQYF. DNA of the CDR3: TGTGCCAGCAGCACAGCAAGGGCTTACGAGCAGTACTTC. The entire variable domain, with the rest obtained from reference TRBV7-2 and TRBJ2-7, is as follows: GAGVSQSPSNKVTEKGKDVELRCDPISGHTALYWYRQSLGQGLEFLIYFQGNSAPDKSGLPSDRFSAERTGGSVSTLTIQRTQQEDSAVYLCASSTARAYEQYFGPGTRLTVT.

The count of this clonotype is one. V usage is TRBV10-3 and J usage is TRBJ2-2; no reliable D call. Germline V CDR1 and CDR2: ENHRY, SYGVKD. The CDR3 has 20 amino acids. Deletions cut 6 bases from V and 5 bases from J, with 31 bases between. CDR3 in amino acids: CAIRGTPRLVGSIETGELFF. The CDR3 nucleotides read TGTGCCATCAGGGGAACCCCCAGACTGGTGGGCTCGATTGAAACCGGGGAGCTGTTTTTT.

This chain connects TRBV7-2 to TRBJ2-3; TRBD2 matches 11 bases. The CDR3 runs 16 residues. Germline CDR1 and CDR2: SGHTA and FQGNSA. V gave up 1 base and J gave up 2 bases; unmatched junction bases: 2. CDR3 sequence (DNA): TGTGCCAGCAGCTTAGTACTAGCGGGGGACACAGATACGCAGTATTTT. Translation: CASSLVLAGDTDTQYF.

This clonotype was observed a handful of times. V usage is TRBV2 and J usage is TRBJ2-3; TRBD2 agrees at 11 bases. With 2 bases clipped from V and 7 bases from J, the junction kept 14 bases outside the gene matches. The CDR3 has 18 amino acids. Per germline, CDR1 SNHLY and CDR2 FYNNEI. CDR3 sequence reads: CASSEWLAGGPAGYTQYF. CDR3 DNA: TGTGCCAGCAGTGAATGGCTAGCGGGGGGACCTGCAGGTTATACGCAGTATTTT.

This clonotype has ten or more counts. V gene TRBV7-9 combines with J gene TRBJ1-1; TRBD1 agrees at 8 bases. CDR1 is SEHNR and CDR2 is FQNEAQ in the germline V gene (reference sequence). Losses at the gene ends were 2 bases for V and 0 bases for J; bases not matched to a gene: 8. There are 17 residues in the CDR3. The CDR3 DNA reads as TGTGCCAGCAGCTTACTCCAGGGGGCACTTGTGAACACTGAAGCTTTCTTT. Encoded protein: CASSLLQGALVNTEAFF.

This chain joins TRBV2 and TRBJ2-7; D is possibly TRBD1 (6 bases). This CDR3 contains 13 residues. The V end lost 8 bases, the J end lost 1 base, and 12 bases lay between the germline ends. Germline CDR1 is SNHLY and CDR2 is FYNNEI. CDR3 protein: CASYGQGSYEQYF. The CDR3 nucleotides are TGTGCCAGCTATGGGCAGGGGTCCTACGAGCAGTACTTC.

Remarks on this clonotype: No conserved phenylalanine or tryptophan is present at the end of the CDR3, so a read error is the likely explanation. The V call is TRBV12-3 or TRBV12-4, the J call TRBJ2-5; D possibly matches TRBD1 or TRBD2 (5 bases each). V was cut by 8 bases and J by 5 bases, with 15 bases left in between. This CDR3 spans 13 amino acids. The CDR3 is CASGTSNPETQYV. Written as DNA, the CDR3 is TGTGCCAGCGGGACCTCTAATCCGGAGACCCAGTACGTC.

The rearrangement joins TRBV2 to TRBJ2-5; perhaps TRBD2 as D (5 bases). Germline CDR1 is SNHLY and CDR2 is FYNNEI. Between the trimmed V and J ends, which lost 6 bases and 1 base, there was a span of 15 bases. This CDR3 is built from 15 residues. The CDR3 nucleotides read TGTGCCAGCAGATTGAGGACTTCCGGCCAAGAGACCCAGTACTTC. Protein product: CASRLRTSGQETQYF.

This clonotype appeared many times. The chain is built from TRBV7-2 and TRBJ2-6; no clear D. Germline V gene sequence: CDR1 SGHTA, CDR2 FQGNSA. The V gene lost 1 base and the J gene lost 0 bases, with 16 bases spanning the gap. CDR3 size: 19 residues. The CDR3 spells CASSLGWLAPTSGANVLTF. The CDR3 DNA sequence: TGTGCCAGCAGCTTAGGATGGTTAGCCCCAACCTCTGGGGCCAACGTCCTGACTTTC.

With respect to this clonotype: This may come from a read error, since a much larger clone is one base off. The chain has TRBV7-2 and TRBJ1-5; D gene ambiguous. Trimming cost V 3 bases and J 2 bases, with 5 bases left between them. The germline gives CDR1 SGHTA, CDR2 FQGNSA. The CDR3 totals 13 residues. The CDR3 spells CASSFFGNQPQHF. For the CDR3, the DNA is TGTGCCAGCAGCTTTTTTGGCAATCAGCCCCAGCATTTT.

The chain couples TRBV20-1 to TRBJ2-7, with D unclear. Germline loops: CDR1 DFQATT, CDR2 SNEGSKA (reference sequence). This CDR3 comprises 14 residues. V was pared by 4 bases and J by 3 bases, with 16 bases between. For the CDR3, the DNA is TGCAGTGCTACAGACTGGTATGAGATCTACGAGCAGTACTTC. Translated: CSATDWYEIYEQYF.

This clonotype was recorded at least ten times. The J gene is TRBJ1-1, the V gene TRBV11-2, with D perhaps TRBD1 (6 bases). This CDR3 has 14 amino acids. The germline gives CDR1 SGHAT, CDR2 FQNNGV. V was cut by 4 bases and J by 5 bases, with 14 bases left in between. The CDR3 protein is CASSSTGFATEAFF. The CDR3 DNA is TGTGCCAGCAGCTCCACAGGGTTTGCGACTGAAGCTTTCTTT.

V usage is TRBV10-3 and J usage is TRBJ1-5, with D possibly being TRBD1 (5 bases). Germline CDR1 reads ENHRY; CDR2 reads SYGVKD. Trimming left V 10 bases short and J 4 bases short, with 14 bases between. The CDR3 has 13 amino acids. The CDR3 sequence is CATRRTGNQPQHF. The CDR3 DNA sequence: TGTGCCACCAGGAGAACAGGAAATCAGCCCCAGCATTTT.

This clonotype was detected once. A clone one base away is much larger, so this may be a read error. This chain joins TRBV6-5 and TRBJ1-1; D might be TRBD1 (6 bases). Germline values: CDR1 MNHEY, CDR2 SVGAGI. The CDR3 is made up of 15 amino acids. The CDR3 sequence: CASSYSTQGNTVAFF. DNA of the CDR3: TGTGCCAGCAGTTACTCGACTCAGGGGAACACTGTAGCTTTCTTT.

This chain uses TRBV2 with TRBJ2-6, with TRBD1 as a possible D gene (7 bases). The V and J ends lost 6 bases and 0 bases respectively, with 21 bases between them. CDR1 SNHLY and CDR2 FYNNEI come from the germline V gene. The CDR3 has 19 amino acids. CDR3 sequence: CASSLGGWRGSSGANVLTF. The CDR3 region has the DNA TGTGCCAGCAGCTTAGGGGGCTGGCGGGGAAGCTCTGGGGCCAACGTCCTGACTTTC.